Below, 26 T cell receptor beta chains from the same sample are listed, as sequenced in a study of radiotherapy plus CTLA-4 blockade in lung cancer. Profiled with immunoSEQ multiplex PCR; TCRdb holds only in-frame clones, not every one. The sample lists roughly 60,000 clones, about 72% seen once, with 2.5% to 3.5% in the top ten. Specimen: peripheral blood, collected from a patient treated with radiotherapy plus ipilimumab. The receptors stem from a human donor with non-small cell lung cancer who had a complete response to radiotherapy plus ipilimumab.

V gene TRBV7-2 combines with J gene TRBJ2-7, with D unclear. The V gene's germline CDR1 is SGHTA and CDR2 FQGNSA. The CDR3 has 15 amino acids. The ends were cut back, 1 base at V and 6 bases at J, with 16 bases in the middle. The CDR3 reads CASSLDSGRVREQYF. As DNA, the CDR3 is TGTGCCAGCAGCTTAGACTCCGGTCGGGTCCGCGAGCAGTACTTC.

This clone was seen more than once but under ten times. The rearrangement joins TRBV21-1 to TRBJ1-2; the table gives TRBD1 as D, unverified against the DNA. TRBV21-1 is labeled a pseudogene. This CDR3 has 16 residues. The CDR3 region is CASSKGRRQGAYGYTF. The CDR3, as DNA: TGTGCCAGCAGCAAAGGCAGGAGACAGGGGGCCTATGGCTACACCTTC.

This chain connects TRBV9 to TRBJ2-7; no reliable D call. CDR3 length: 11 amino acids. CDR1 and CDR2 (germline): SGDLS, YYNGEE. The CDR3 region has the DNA TGTGGCCGGGTTACCGCCTACGAGCAGTACTTC. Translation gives CGRVTAYEQYF.

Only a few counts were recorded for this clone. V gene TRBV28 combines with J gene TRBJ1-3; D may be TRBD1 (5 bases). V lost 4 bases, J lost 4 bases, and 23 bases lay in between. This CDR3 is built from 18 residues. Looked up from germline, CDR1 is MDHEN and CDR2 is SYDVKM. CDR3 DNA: TGTGCCAGCAGTTCCTTCGACGGAGGGGCCGTCCCCGGAAACACCATATATTTT. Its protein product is CASSSFDGGAVPGNTIYF.

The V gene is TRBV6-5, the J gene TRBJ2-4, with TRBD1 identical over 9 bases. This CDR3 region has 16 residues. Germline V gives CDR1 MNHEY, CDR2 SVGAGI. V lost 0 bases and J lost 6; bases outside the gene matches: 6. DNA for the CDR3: TGTGCCAGCAGTTACTCATCCGGGACAGGGCCAAACATTCAGTACTTC. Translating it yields CASSYSSGTGPNIQYF.

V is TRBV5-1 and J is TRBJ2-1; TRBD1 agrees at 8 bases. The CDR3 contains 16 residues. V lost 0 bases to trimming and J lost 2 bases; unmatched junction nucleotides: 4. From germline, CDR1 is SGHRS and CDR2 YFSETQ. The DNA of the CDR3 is TGCGCCAGCAGCTTGGCCTTACAGGGGGCCTACAATGAGCAGTTCTTC. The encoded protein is CASSLALQGAYNEQFF.

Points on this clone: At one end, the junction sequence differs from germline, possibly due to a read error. CDR3 in DNA: TGTGCCAGCAGCTTAGAATCTTCCTCCGAGCAGTACTTC. Residues: CASSLESSSEQYF. The chain joins TRBV7-7 to TRBJ2-7; D unresolved. Per the germline V gene, CDR1 is SSHAT and CDR2 is FNYEAQ (reference sequence). CDR3 length: 13 residues.

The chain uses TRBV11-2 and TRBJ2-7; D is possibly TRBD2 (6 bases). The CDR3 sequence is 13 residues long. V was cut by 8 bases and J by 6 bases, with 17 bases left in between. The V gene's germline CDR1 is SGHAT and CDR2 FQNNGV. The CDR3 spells CASRRASTSEQYF. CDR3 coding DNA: TGTGCCAGCCGGAGGGCCTCTACCTCCGAGCAGTACTTC.

CDR3 protein: CAGRAGGAYNEQFF. The CDR3 coding sequence is TGTGCCGGGCGAGCGGGAGGTGCCTACAATGAGCAGTTCTTC. The chain combines TRBV2 with TRBJ2-1; 9 nucleotides line up with TRBD2. Germline V CDR1 and CDR2: SNHLY, FYNNEI. The CDR3 is made up of 14 amino acids. After removal of 11 bases from V and 2 bases from J, the junction contained 7 bases not matched to a gene.

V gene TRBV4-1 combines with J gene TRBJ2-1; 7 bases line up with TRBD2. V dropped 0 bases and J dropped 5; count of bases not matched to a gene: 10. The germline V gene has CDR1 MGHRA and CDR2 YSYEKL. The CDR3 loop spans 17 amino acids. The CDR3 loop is CASSQESGASTNNEQFF. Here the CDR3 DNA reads TGCGCCAGCAGCCAAGAGAGCGGGGCTTCTACTAACAATGAGCAGTTCTTC.

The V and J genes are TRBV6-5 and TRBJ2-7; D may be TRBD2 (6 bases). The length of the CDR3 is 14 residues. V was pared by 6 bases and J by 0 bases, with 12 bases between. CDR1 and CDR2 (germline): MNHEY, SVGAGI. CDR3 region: CASSYSGSSYEQYF. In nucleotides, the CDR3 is TGTGCCAGCAGCTATAGCGGCAGCTCCTACGAGCAGTACTTC.

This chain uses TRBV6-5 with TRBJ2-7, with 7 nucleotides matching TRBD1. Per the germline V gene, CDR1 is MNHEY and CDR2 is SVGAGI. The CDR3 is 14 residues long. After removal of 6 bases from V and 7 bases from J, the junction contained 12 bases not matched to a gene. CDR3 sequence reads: CASREITGVREQYF. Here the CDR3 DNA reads TGTGCCAGCAGAGAAATAACAGGGGTGCGGGAGCAGTACTTC.

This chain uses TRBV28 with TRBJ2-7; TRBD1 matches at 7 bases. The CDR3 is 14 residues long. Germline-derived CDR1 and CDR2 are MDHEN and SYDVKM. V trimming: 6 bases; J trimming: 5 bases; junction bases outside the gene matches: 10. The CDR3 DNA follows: TGTGCCAGCAGGTTGGTACACAGGGGAAACGAGCAGTACTTC. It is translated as CASRLVHRGNEQYF. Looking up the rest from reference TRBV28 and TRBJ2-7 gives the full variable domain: DVKVTQSSRYLVKRTGEKVFLECVQDMDHENMFWYRQDPGLGLRLIYFSYDVKMKEKGDIPEGYSVSREKKERFSLILESASTNQTSMYLCASRLVHRGNEQYFGPGTRLTVT.

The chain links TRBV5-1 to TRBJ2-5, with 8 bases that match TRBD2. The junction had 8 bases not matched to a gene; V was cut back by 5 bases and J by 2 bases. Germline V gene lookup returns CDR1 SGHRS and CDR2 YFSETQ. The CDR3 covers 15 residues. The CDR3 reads CASSVSGMEQETQYF. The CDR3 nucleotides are TGCGCCAGCAGTGTTAGCGGGATGGAACAAGAGACCCAGTACTTC.

The CDR3 loop reads CAARGGGLSNEQFF. CDR3 DNA: TGTGCCGCCCGGGGGGGCGGCCTTAGCAATGAGCAGTTCTTC. This chain uses TRBV2 with TRBJ2-1; 8 bases match TRBD2. Germline V gene sequence: CDR1 SNHLY, CDR2 FYNNEI. J gave up 6 bases and V 11 bases, and 12 bases lay outside the gene matches. This CDR3 region has 14 residues.

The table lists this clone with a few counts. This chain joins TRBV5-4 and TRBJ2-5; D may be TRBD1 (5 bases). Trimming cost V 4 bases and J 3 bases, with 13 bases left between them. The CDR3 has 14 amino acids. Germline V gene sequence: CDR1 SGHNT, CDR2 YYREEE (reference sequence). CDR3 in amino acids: CASSPRVTEETQYF. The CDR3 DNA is TGTGCCAGCAGCCCACGTGTGACAGAAGAGACCCAGTACTTC.

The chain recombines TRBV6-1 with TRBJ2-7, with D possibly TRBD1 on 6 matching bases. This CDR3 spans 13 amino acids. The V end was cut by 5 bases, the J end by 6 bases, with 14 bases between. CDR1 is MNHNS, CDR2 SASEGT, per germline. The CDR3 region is CASSPGPQGEQYF. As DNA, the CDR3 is TGTGCCAGCAGTCCGGGACCACAGGGCGAGCAGTACTTC.

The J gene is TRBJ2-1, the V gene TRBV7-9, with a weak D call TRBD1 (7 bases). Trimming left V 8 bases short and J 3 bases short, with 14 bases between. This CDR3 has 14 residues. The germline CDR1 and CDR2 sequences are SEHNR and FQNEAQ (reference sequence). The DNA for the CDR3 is TGTGCCAGCTCCGGCAGGGGGGACTACAATGAGCAGTTCTTC. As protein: CASSGRGDYNEQFF.

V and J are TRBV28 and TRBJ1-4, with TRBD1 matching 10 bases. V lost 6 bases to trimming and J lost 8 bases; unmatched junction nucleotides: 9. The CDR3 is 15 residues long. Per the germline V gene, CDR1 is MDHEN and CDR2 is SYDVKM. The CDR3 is CASSLRQGAREKLFF. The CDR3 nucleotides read TGTGCCAGCAGCCTACGACAGGGGGCGAGAGAAAAACTGTTTTTT.

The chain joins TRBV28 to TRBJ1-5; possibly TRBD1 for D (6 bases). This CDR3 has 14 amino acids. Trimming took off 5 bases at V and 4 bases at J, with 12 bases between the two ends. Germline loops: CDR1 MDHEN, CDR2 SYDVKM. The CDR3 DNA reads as TGTGCCAGCAGTGTAGGGGGTCGGAATCAGCCCCAGCATTTT. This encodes CASSVGGRNQPQHF. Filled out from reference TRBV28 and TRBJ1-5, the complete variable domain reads DVKVTQSSRYLVKRTGEKVFLECVQDMDHENMFWYRQDPGLGLRLIYFSYDVKMKEKGDIPEGYSVSREKKERFSLILESASTNQTSMYLCASSVGGRNQPQHFGDGTRLSIL.

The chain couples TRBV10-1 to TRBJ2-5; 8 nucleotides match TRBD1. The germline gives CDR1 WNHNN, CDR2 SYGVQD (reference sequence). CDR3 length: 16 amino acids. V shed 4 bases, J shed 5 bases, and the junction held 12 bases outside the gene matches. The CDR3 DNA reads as TGCGCCAGCAGTGTACTAAGGACAGGGCTAAAGGAGACCCAGTACTTC. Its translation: CASSVLRTGLKETQYF.

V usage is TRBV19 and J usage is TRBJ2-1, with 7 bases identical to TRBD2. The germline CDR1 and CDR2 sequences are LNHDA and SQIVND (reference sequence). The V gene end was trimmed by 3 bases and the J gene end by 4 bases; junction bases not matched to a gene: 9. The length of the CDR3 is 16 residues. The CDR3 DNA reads TGTGCCAGTAGTATCCGTCGACTAGCAGGATACAATGAGCAGTTCTTC. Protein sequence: CASSIRRLAGYNEQFF.

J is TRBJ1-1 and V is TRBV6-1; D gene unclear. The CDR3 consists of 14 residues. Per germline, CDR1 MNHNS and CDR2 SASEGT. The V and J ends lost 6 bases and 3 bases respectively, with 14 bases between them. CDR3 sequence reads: CASRPGSADTEAFF. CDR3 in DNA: TGTGCCAGCAGGCCGGGGTCGGCGGACACTGAAGCTTTCTTT.

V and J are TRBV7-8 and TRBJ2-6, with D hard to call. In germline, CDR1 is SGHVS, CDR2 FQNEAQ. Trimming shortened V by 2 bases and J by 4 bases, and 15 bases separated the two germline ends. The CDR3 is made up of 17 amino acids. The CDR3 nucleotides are TGTGCCAGCAGCTTAAATGTGCAGGCACCGGGGGCCAACGTCCTGACTTTC. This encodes CASSLNVQAPGANVLTF.

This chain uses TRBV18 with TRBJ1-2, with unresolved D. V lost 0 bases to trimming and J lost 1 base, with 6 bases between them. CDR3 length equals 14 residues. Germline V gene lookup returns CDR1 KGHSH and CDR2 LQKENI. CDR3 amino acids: CASSPPADNYGYTF. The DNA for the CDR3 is TGTGCCAGCTCACCACCGGCCGATAACTATGGCTACACCTTC.

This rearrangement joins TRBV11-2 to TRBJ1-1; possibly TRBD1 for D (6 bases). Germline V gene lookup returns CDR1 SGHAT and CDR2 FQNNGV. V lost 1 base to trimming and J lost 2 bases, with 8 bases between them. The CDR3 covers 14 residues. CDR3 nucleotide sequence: TGTGCCAGCAGCTTAGTCAGGGGAAACACTGAAGCTTTCTTT. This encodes CASSLVRGNTEAFF.